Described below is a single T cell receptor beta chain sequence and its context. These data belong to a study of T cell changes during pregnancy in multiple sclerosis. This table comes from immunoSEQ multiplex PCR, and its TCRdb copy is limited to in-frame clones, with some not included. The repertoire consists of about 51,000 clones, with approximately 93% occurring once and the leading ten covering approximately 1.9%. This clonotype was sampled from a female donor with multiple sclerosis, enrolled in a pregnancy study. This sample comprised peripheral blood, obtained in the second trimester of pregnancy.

The CDR3 nucleotides are TGTGCCAGCATCGCGGGAGGGCCTTACAGAAATGAGCAGTTCTTC. Amino acids: CASIAGGPYRNEQFF. The genes are TRBV5-4 and TRBJ2-1, with TRBD2 identical over 9 bases. J lost 7 bases, V lost 6 bases, and 11 bases had no gene match. The CDR3 consists of 15 residues. In germline, CDR1 is SGHNT, CDR2 YYREEE (reference sequence).